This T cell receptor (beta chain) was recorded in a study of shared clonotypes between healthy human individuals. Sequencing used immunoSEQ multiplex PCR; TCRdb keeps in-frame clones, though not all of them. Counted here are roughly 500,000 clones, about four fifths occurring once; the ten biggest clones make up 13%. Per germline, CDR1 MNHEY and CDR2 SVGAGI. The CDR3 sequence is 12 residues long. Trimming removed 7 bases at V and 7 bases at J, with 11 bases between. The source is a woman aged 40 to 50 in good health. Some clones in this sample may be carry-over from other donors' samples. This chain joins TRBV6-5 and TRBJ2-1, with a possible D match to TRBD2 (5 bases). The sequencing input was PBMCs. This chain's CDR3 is CASNAGRNEQFF. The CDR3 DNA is TGTGCCAGCAACGCGGGCCGGAATGAGCAGTTCTTC.